One sample yielded the 14 T cell receptor beta chains listed below, sequenced in a study of T cell repertoires and HLA-DP antigens (dated by TCRdb to the late 2010s). Their cognate antigens are unknown. To prepare the library, the immunoSEQ multiplex PCR assay was applied. Drawn from immuneACCESS, this table holds only the in-frame rearrangements with V and J called that TCRdb kept. Clones are partly lost; checked studies trace under half to an unresolved V gene and leave the rest unexplained. This sample gives 75,000 to 90,000 clones in total; approximately 86% of them show up just once. The ten largest account for roughly 1.5% of the sample. Specimen: CD4+ T cells from PBMCs. The receptors derive from a man aged 50 to 60 in good health and CMV-seronegative.

This clone appeared a single time. In the same sample, other DNA sequences code for this CDR3. The chain combines TRBV11-2 with TRBJ2-5; D remains unclear. The CDR3 covers 13 residues. V was trimmed by 5 bases and J by 3 bases, leaving 10 bases between them. Germline V lookup: CDR1 SGHAT, CDR2 FQNNGV. CDR3 DNA: TGTGCCAGCAGCCGCCAAACGGAAGAGACCCAGTACTTC. Its translation: CASSRQTEETQYF.

This chain joins TRBV4-2 and TRBJ1-3; unclear D gene. The V and J ends lost 0 bases and 0 bases respectively, with 9 bases between them. Germline CDR1 and CDR2: LGHNA and YNFKEQ. The CDR3 is made up of 16 amino acids. The CDR3 DNA sequence: TGTGCCAGCAGCCAAGAGGCGTTTAGCTCTGGAAACACCATATATTTT. This encodes CASSQEAFSSGNTIYF.

Notes on this clone: The sample carries other DNA sequences with the same CDR3. The V and J genes are TRBV29-1 and TRBJ1-2; TRBD1 is a possible D gene (6 bases). This CDR3 contains 12 residues. Trimming removed 0 bases from V and 8 bases from J, with 10 bases in between. The V gene's germline CDR1 is SQVTM and CDR2 ANQGSEA. The CDR3 loop reads CSVEDSGGGYTF. CDR3 nucleotide sequence: TGCAGCGTTGAAGATTCTGGGGGCGGCTACACCTTC.

The V gene is TRBV10-1, the J gene TRBJ2-2; 11 bases line up with TRBD1. After removal of 3 bases from V and 5 bases from J, the junction contained 8 bases not matched to a gene. Germline V lookup: CDR1 WNHNN, CDR2 SYGVQD (reference sequence). The CDR3 is 17 residues long. The CDR3 region has the DNA TGCGCCAGCAGTGATTCTCCGGGACAGGGGGGGACCGGGGAGCTGTTTTTT. It translates to CASSDSPGQGGTGELFF.

CDR3 residues: CASSSKRGWETQYF. The CDR3 DNA reads as TGTGCCAGCAGCTCTAAGCGGGGCTGGGAGACCCAGTACTTC. This chain connects TRBV11-2 to TRBJ2-5; 7 nucleotides match TRBD2. The CDR3 is made up of 14 amino acids. V lost 4 bases, J lost 5 bases, and 7 bases stayed unmatched. CDR1 and CDR2 (germline): SGHAT, FQNNGV.

V usage is TRBV7-2 and J usage is TRBJ1-1; D uncertain. V dropped 5 bases and J dropped 1 base, with 5 bases sitting between them. Per the germline V gene, CDR1 is SGHTA and CDR2 is FQGNSA. The CDR3 is made up of 12 amino acids. In nucleotides, the CDR3 is TGTGCCAGCAGCCACAGGAACACTGAAGCTTTCTTT. It encodes CASSHRNTEAFF.

This CDR3 is CASSLGQGSYEQYF. The CDR3 DNA is TGTGCCAGCAGTTTAGGTCAGGGCTCCTACGAGCAGTACTTC. The rearrangement uses TRBV28 and TRBJ2-7; D possibly corresponds to TRBD1 (5 bases). V lost 2 bases, J lost 0 bases, and 8 bases lay in between. This CDR3 is built from 14 residues. CDR1 and CDR2 from the germline V gene are MDHEN and SYDVKM.

The chain is built from TRBV2 and TRBJ2-1; possibly TRBD2 for D (6 bases). Per the germline V gene, CDR1 is SNHLY and CDR2 is FYNNEI. Trimming removed 4 bases from V and 1 base from J, with 8 bases in between. The CDR3 has 14 residues. The DNA for the CDR3 is TGTGCCAGCAGTGCGGAGGGTTCCTACAATGAGCAGTTCTTC. Amino acids: CASSAEGSYNEQFF.

This sequence joins TRBV4-1 and TRBJ1-5; no clear D gene. Trimming removed 0 bases at V and 2 bases at J, with 5 bases between. The CDR3 is 14 amino acids. Germline lookup yields CDR1 MGHRA and CDR2 YSYEKL. The CDR3 DNA sequence: TGCGCCAGCAGCCAAGAAGGTGGCAATCAGCCCCAGCATTTT. Residues: CASSQEGGNQPQHF.

This clone has just one count. V gene TRBV7-9 combines with J gene TRBJ1-2, with D perhaps matching TRBD1 (6 bases). Trimming cost V 5 bases and J 3 bases, with 16 bases left between them. The CDR3 consists of 15 residues. Germline V gives CDR1 SEHNR, CDR2 FQNEAQ (reference sequence). The CDR3 reads CASSPLGGAYYGYTF. The CDR3 nucleotides read TGTGCCAGCAGCCCCCTCGGGGGGGCATACTATGGCTACACCTTC.

The chain is built from TRBV5-1 and TRBJ1-1; D unclear. This CDR3 has 14 amino acids. V was clipped by 0 bases and J by 0 bases, with 6 bases between them. Germline V CDR1 and CDR2: SGHRS, YFSETQ. CDR3 sequence: CASSLDSLNTEAFF. CDR3 in DNA: TGCGCCAGCAGCTTGGACAGCTTGAACACTGAAGCTTTCTTT.

Regarding this clone: Other DNA variants within this sample encode the same CDR3. The chain links TRBV18 to TRBJ2-5, with D possibly TRBD2 on 5 matching bases. CDR3 size: 13 residues. Trimming left V 3 bases short and J 5 bases short, with 10 bases between. In germline, CDR1 is KGHSH, CDR2 LQKENI. The CDR3 region is CASSPRDRETQYF. CDR3 bases: TGTGCCAGCTCACCGAGGGATCGGGAGACCCAGTACTTC.

This clone has just one count. The V gene is TRBV9, the J gene TRBJ1-1, with no clear D. Germline loops: CDR1 SGDLS, CDR2 YYNGEE. This CDR3 is built from 14 residues. V lost 4 bases and J 4 bases, leaving 14 bases between the germline ends. CDR3 amino acids: CASSSDTIGTEAFF. The CDR3 DNA reads as TGTGCCAGCAGCTCAGACACAATAGGCACTGAAGCTTTCTTT.

The J gene is TRBJ2-5, the V gene TRBV7-9; the match to TRBD2 covers 8 bases. Germline V CDR1 and CDR2: SEHNR, FQNEAQ (reference sequence). The CDR3 sequence is 16 residues long. With 5 bases clipped from V and 4 bases from J, the junction kept 12 bases outside the gene matches. Written as DNA, the CDR3 is TGTGCCAGCAGCCGGCCGGGACTAGAATTCGGAGAGACCCAGTACTTC. Its protein product is CASSRPGLEFGETQYF.